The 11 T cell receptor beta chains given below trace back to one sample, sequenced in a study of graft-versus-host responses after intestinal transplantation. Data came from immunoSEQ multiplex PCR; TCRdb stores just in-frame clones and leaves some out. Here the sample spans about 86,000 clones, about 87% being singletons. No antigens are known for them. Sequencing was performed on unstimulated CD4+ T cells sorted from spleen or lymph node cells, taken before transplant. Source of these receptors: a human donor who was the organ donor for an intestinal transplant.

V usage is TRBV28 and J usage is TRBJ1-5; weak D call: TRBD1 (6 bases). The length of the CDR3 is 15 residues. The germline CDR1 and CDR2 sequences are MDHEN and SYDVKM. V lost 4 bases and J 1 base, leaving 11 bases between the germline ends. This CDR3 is CASSWDTASNQPQHF. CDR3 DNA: TGTGCCAGCAGTTGGGACACCGCCAGCAATCAGCCCCAGCATTTT.

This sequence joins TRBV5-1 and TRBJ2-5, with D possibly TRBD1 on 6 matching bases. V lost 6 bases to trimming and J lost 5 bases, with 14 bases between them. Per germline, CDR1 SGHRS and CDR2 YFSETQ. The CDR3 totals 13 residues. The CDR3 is CASKQGPGETQYF. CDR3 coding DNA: TGCGCCAGCAAACAGGGCCCGGGGGAGACCCAGTACTTC.

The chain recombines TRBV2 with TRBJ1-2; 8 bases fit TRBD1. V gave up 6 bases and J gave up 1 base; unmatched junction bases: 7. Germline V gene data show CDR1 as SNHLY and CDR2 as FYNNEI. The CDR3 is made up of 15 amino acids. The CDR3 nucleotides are TGTGCCAGCAGACGGACAGGGCAACATAACTATGGCTACACCTTC. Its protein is CASRRTGQHNYGYTF.

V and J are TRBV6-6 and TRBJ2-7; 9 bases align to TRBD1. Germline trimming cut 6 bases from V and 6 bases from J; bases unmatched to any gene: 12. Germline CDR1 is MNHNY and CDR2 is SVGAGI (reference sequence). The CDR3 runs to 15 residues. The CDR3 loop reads CASRPPGQGLVEQYF. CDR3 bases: TGTGCCAGCAGACCTCCGGGACAGGGTCTGGTCGAGCAGTACTTC.

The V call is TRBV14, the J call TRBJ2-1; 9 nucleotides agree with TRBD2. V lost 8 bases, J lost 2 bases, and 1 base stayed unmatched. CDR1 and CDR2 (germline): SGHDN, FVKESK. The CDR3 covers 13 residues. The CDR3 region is CASAGGTYNEQFF. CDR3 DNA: TGTGCCAGCGCGGGGGGGACCTACAATGAGCAGTTCTTC.

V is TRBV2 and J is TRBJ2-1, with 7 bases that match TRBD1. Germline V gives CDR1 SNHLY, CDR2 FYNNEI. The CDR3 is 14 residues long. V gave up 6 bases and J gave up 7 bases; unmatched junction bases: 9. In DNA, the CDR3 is TGTGCCAGCAGAGGGGGCCGGTTCAGGAATGAGCAGTTCTTC. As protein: CASRGGRFRNEQFF. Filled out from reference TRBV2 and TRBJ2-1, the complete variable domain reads EPEVTQTPSHQVTQMGQEVILRCVPISNHLYFYWYRQILGQKVEFLVSFYNNEISEKSEIFDDQFSVERPDGSNFTLKIRSTKLEDSAMYFCASRGGRFRNEQFFGPGTRLTVL.

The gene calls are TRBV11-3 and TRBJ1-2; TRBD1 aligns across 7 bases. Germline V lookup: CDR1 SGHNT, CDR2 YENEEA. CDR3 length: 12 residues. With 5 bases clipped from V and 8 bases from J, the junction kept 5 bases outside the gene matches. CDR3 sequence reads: CASSRPTGGYTF. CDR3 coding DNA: TGTGCCAGCAGCCGGCCGACAGGGGGCTACACCTTC.

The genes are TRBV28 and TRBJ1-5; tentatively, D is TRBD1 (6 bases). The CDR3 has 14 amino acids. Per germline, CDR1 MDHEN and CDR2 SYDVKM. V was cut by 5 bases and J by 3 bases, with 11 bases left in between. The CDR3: CASSPTGPNQPQHF. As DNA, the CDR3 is TGTGCCAGCAGTCCTACAGGGCCCAATCAGCCCCAGCATTTT. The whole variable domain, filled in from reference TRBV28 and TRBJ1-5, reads DVKVTQSSRYLVKRTGEKVFLECVQDMDHENMFWYRQDPGLGLRLIYFSYDVKMKEKGDIPEGYSVSREKKERFSLILESASTNQTSMYLCASSPTGPNQPQHFGDGTRLSIL.

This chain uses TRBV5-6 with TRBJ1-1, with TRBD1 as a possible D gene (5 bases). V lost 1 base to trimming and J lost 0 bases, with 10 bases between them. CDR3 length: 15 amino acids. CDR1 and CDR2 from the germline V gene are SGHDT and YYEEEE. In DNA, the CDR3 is TGTGCCAGCAGCTTGTGGGGCAGAATGAACACTGAAGCTTTCTTT. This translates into CASSLWGRMNTEAFF.

CDR3 sequence (DNA): TGTGCCAGCAGCTTGACTGTTAGCTCCTACAATGAGCAGTTCTTC. Translation gives CASSLTVSSYNEQFF. The V gene is TRBV7-8, the J gene TRBJ2-1, with D uncertain. The germline CDR1 and CDR2 sequences are SGHVS and FQNEAQ. CDR3 size: 15 residues. V gave up 3 bases and J gave up 0 bases, with 9 bases separating them.

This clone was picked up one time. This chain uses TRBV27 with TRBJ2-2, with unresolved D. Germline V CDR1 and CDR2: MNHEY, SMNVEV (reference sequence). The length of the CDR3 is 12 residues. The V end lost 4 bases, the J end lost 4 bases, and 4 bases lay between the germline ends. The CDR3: CASSWSTGELFF. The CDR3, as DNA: TGTGCCAGCAGTTGGAGCACCGGGGAGCTGTTTTTT.